Presented here are 30 T cell receptor beta chains from one specimen sequenced in a study of neoadjuvant nivolumab and ipilimumab in lung cancer. Assay: immunoSEQ multiplex PCR; the TCRdb copy retains only in-frame clones and omits some. Of about 8,600 clones detected, approximately 80% appear once; the ten largest clones hold more than 2.5%. The material was tumor tissue, obtained after neoadjuvant nivolumab, alone or with ipilimumab, at or shortly before surgery. The receptors were sampled from an adult with non-small cell lung cancer.

This chain joins TRBV7-3 and TRBJ2-3; D assignment may be TRBD1 or TRBD2 (5 bases each). Trimming removed 2 bases at V and 0 bases at J, with 9 bases between. This CDR3 is built from 15 residues. The germline V gene has CDR1 SGHTA and CDR2 FQGTGA. The CDR3 DNA reads TGTGCCAGCAGCTTAGTGGGGGTTAGCACAGATACGCAGTATTTT. Translated, it gives CASSLVGVSTDTQYF.

This rearrangement joins TRBV10-3 to TRBJ1-2, with no clear D. The CDR3 contains 13 residues. Trimming took off 4 bases at V and 6 bases at J, with 12 bases between the two ends. In germline, CDR1 is ENHRY, CDR2 SYGVKD. This chain's CDR3 is CAISVKGFDGYTF. CDR3 DNA sequence: TGTGCCATCAGTGTCAAGGGTTTCGATGGCTACACCTTC.

The genes are TRBV5-1 and TRBJ2-3, with a possible D match to TRBD2 (6 bases). This CDR3 region has 15 residues. Trimming took 0 bases from V and 3 from J, leaving 11 bases between them. Germline lookup yields CDR1 SGHRS and CDR2 YFSETQ. CDR3 nucleotides: TGCGCCAGCAGCTTGGGCGTGGGGAGGACAGATACGCAGTATTTT. This gives the protein CASSLGVGRTDTQYF. Full variable domain (missing parts from reference TRBV5-1 and TRBJ2-3): KAGVTQTPRYLIKTRGQQVTLSCSPISGHRSVSWYQQTPGQGLQFLFEYFSETQRNKGNFPGRFSGRQFSNSRSEMNVSTLELGDSALYLCASSLGVGRTDTQYFGPGTRLTVL.

This rearrangement joins TRBV18 to TRBJ2-1; 14 nucleotides align to TRBD2. V dropped 6 bases and J dropped 8; count of bases not matched to a gene: 12. In germline, CDR1 is KGHSH, CDR2 LQKENI. CDR3 length: 17 residues. In DNA form, the CDR3 reads TGTGCCAGCTCCCTCGGGACTAGCGGGAGTTCTGAGGATGAGCAGTTCTTC. It translates to CASSLGTSGSSEDEQFF.

The J gene is TRBJ2-7, the V gene TRBV5-4, with 8 bases identical to TRBD2. Trimming took 5 bases from V and 0 from J; bases not matched to a gene: 7. Germline CDR1 and CDR2: SGHNT and YYREEE (reference sequence). The CDR3 loop spans 15 amino acids. CDR3 sequence: CASSQAGANSYEQYF. CDR3 nucleotide sequence: TGTGCCAGCAGTCAAGCGGGGGCGAACTCCTACGAGCAGTACTTC.

The count of this clone is one. The J gene is TRBJ2-1, the V gene TRBV19; 7 bases match TRBD1. This CDR3 comprises 16 residues. Germline V CDR1 and CDR2: LNHDA, SQIVND (reference sequence). V dropped 4 bases and J dropped 2; count of bases not matched to a gene: 8. CDR3 DNA sequence: TGTGCCAGTAGTACCCAAGGACAGGCACCCTACAATGAGCAGTTCTTC. Its translation is CASSTQGQAPYNEQFF. Drawing the rest from reference TRBV19 and TRBJ2-1, the complete variable domain is DGGITQSPKYLFRKEGQNVTLSCEQNLNHDAMYWYRQDPGQGLRLIYYSQIVNDFQKGDIAEGYSVSREKKESFPLTVTSAQKNPTAFYLCASSTQGQAPYNEQFFGPGTRLTVL.

The chain carries TRBV5-1 and TRBJ2-1; 10 positions agree with TRBD2. Per germline, CDR1 SGHRS and CDR2 YFSETQ. The J segment lost 5 bases and the V segment lost 6 bases, leaving 11 bases of the junction unmatched. CDR3 size: 16 residues. In DNA, the CDR3 is TGCGCCAGCACTGGGGCACTAGCGGGGCCCGACAATGAGCAGTTCTTC. This gives the protein CASTGALAGPDNEQFF.

This chain uses TRBV27 with TRBJ1-2; 7 bases map to TRBD1. J gave up 4 bases and V 3 bases, and 5 bases lay outside the gene matches. CDR3 size: 14 residues. Per germline, CDR1 MNHEY and CDR2 SMNVEV (reference sequence). The CDR3 region is CASSLGQLAYGYTF. As DNA, the CDR3 is TGTGCCAGCAGTTTGGGACAGTTGGCCTATGGCTACACCTTC.

This CDR3 reads CASSYSGHEGNEQFF. The CDR3 DNA sequence: TGTGCCAGCAGTTACTCGGGTCACGAGGGCAATGAGCAGTTCTTC. V usage is TRBV6-5 and J usage is TRBJ2-1; possibly TRBD2 for D (5 bases). V lost 0 bases to trimming and J lost 6 bases, with 12 bases between them. The CDR3 is made up of 15 amino acids. Germline V gene sequence: CDR1 MNHEY, CDR2 SVGAGI.

The chain has TRBV5-1 and TRBJ2-2, with 7 bases aligning to TRBD1. Germline V gene lookup returns CDR1 SGHRS and CDR2 YFSETQ. Trimming cost V 0 bases and J 1 base; bases outside gene matches: 0. The CDR3 is made up of 15 amino acids. In nucleotides, the CDR3 is TGCGCCAGCAGCTTGGGGGACAGGAACACCGGGGAGCTGTTTTTT. Translation: CASSLGDRNTGELFF.

The rearrangement links TRBV27 to TRBJ2-2; TRBD1 matches at 7 bases. Germline-derived CDR1 and CDR2 are MNHEY and SMNVEV (reference sequence). V was clipped by 3 bases and J by 5 bases; unmatched bases: 6. The CDR3 totals 15 residues. CDR3 loop: CASSFSAGGTGELFF. For the CDR3, the DNA is TGTGCCAGCAGTTTTTCGGCAGGGGGAACCGGGGAGCTGTTTTTT.

The V and J genes are TRBV7-2 and TRBJ2-7; TRBD1 is a possible D gene (5 bases). Germline assignment: CDR1 SGHTA and CDR2 FQGNSA. The CDR3 loop spans 13 amino acids. V gave up 3 bases and J gave up 3 bases, with 9 bases separating them. The CDR3: CASSFQGFYEQYF. CDR3 DNA: TGTGCCAGCAGCTTTCAGGGTTTCTACGAGCAGTACTTC.

CDR3 in DNA: TGTGCCAGCAGTTACGTAGGGGATACGCAGTATTTT. Protein product: CASSYVGDTQYF. V usage is TRBV6-5 and J usage is TRBJ2-3; no definite D call. Trimming cost V 2 bases and J 6 bases, with 6 bases left between them. This CDR3 region has 12 residues. CDR1 and CDR2 (germline): MNHEY, SVGAGI.

V is TRBV6-5 and J is TRBJ2-1, with D unclear. V lost 5 bases and J 3 bases, leaving 11 bases between the germline ends. This CDR3 spans 14 amino acids. The germline CDR1 and CDR2 sequences are MNHEY and SVGAGI. In nucleotides, the CDR3 is TGTGCCAGCAGTAAGCAGAAACACTACAATGAGCAGTTCTTC. Its protein product is CASSKQKHYNEQFF.

The gene calls are TRBV10-3 and TRBJ1-5; D not certain. The germline V gene encodes CDR1 ENHRY and CDR2 SYGVKD. This CDR3 region has 13 residues. Trimming removed 2 bases from V and 6 bases from J, with 8 bases in between. As DNA, the CDR3 is TGTGCCATCAGTGAGGACATTGTTCAGCCCCAGCATTTT. Translating gives CAISEDIVQPQHF.

The CDR3 reads CASSLVTSGDTEAFF. The CDR3 DNA reads TGCGCCAGCAGCTTGGTGACCTCGGGGGATACTGAAGCTTTCTTT. The rearrangement links TRBV5-1 to TRBJ1-1; D might be TRBD1 (5 bases). Germline V gives CDR1 SGHRS, CDR2 YFSETQ. The CDR3 consists of 15 residues. V was shortened by 0 bases and J by 5 bases, with 14 bases between the two germline ends.

The chain uses TRBV11-2 and TRBJ2-7; D is unclear. The ends were cut back, 0 bases at V and 3 bases at J, with 6 bases in the middle. CDR1 SGHAT and CDR2 FQNNGV come from the germline V gene. CDR3 length: 13 residues. The CDR3 protein is CASSLDYFYEQYF. CDR3 DNA sequence: TGTGCCAGCAGCTTAGATTACTTCTACGAGCAGTACTTC.

This chain uses TRBV29-1 with TRBJ1-1; no clear D. CDR1 and CDR2 (germline): SQVTM, ANQGSEA. Trimming shortened V by 2 bases and J by 1 base, and 8 bases separated the two germline ends. This CDR3 spans 13 amino acids. The CDR3 region has the DNA TGCAGCGTTGAACTGGGATGGAACACTGAAGCTTTCTTT. It yields the protein CSVELGWNTEAFF.

The rearrangement uses TRBV7-8 and TRBJ2-7; the D is unclear. Trimming removed 3 bases from V and 4 bases from J, with 10 bases in between. Germline CDR1 and CDR2: SGHVS and FQNEAQ. The CDR3 covers 13 residues. The CDR3: CASSFERVYEQYF. CDR3 in DNA: TGTGCCAGCAGCTTCGAAAGGGTATACGAGCAGTACTTC.

This clone was seen a few times. The genes are TRBV10-3 and TRBJ2-7, with TRBD2 matching 10 bases. V dropped 5 bases and J dropped 4; count of bases not matched to a gene: 20. This CDR3 comprises 19 residues. CDR1 ENHRY and CDR2 SYGVKD come from the germline V gene. The CDR3 bases are TGTGCCATCAGTACAGCCGGGACAGGCAGTAGCGGGAGGTGGTACGAGCAGTACTTC. This sequence encodes CAISTAGTGSSGRWYEQYF.

Here the CDR3 reads CASSPFEVPGELFF. In nucleotides, the CDR3 is TGCGCCAGCAGCCCGTTTGAGGTACCCGGGGAGCTGTTTTTT. The chain is built from TRBV4-1 and TRBJ2-2; D gene unclear. This CDR3 region has 14 residues. V lost 4 bases and J lost 6, with 12 bases in between. Per germline, CDR1 MGHRA and CDR2 YSYEKL.

The sample holds one count of this clone. V usage is TRBV5-1 and J usage is TRBJ2-1, with TRBD2 matching over 8 bases. This CDR3 comprises 15 residues. The germline CDR1 and CDR2 sequences are SGHRS and YFSETQ. V was pared by 3 bases and J by 8 bases, with 10 bases of the junction left unmatched. The CDR3 reads CASSSPGSGNHEQFF. CDR3 in DNA: TGCGCCAGCAGCTCTCCCGGTAGCGGGAACCATGAGCAGTTCTTC.

The DNA of the CDR3 is TGCGCCAGCAGCTTGTCCGGGGAGTTAGGTACGCAGTATTTT. Translated, it gives CASSLSGELGTQYF. The chain joins TRBV5-1 to TRBJ2-3, with D tentatively TRBD2 (5 bases). There are 14 residues in the CDR3. Trimming removed 1 base from V and 8 bases from J, with 14 bases in between. Germline CDR1 is SGHRS and CDR2 is YFSETQ.

This clone showed up just once. The V gene is TRBV6-1, the J gene TRBJ2-6, with 8 bases that match TRBD2. Germline CDR1 MNHNS, CDR2 SASEGT. CDR3 size: 17 residues. With 4 bases clipped from V and 3 bases from J, the junction kept 8 bases outside the gene matches. This chain's CDR3 is CASSAYRAGGGANVLTF. The CDR3 nucleotides read TGTGCCAGCAGTGCCTACAGGGCGGGAGGTGGGGCCAACGTCCTGACTTTC.

This clone has a handful of counts. The chain is built from TRBV2 and TRBJ2-7; no clear D gene. The CDR3 is 17 residues long. V was trimmed by 3 bases and J by 2 bases, leaving 20 bases between them. Germline V lookup: CDR1 SNHLY, CDR2 FYNNEI. CDR3: CASSDASPAVYPYEQYF. The CDR3 DNA reads as TGTGCCAGCAGTGATGCCTCCCCTGCTGTTTACCCCTACGAGCAGTACTTC. Full variable domain (missing parts from reference TRBV2 and TRBJ2-7): EPEVTQTPSHQVTQMGQEVILRCVPISNHLYFYWYRQILGQKVEFLVSFYNNEISEKSEIFDDQFSVERPDGSNFTLKIRSTKLEDSAMYFCASSDASPAVYPYEQYFGPGTRLTVT.

The V gene is TRBV6-5, the J gene TRBJ1-3; D remains ambiguous. The germline gives CDR1 MNHEY, CDR2 SVGAGI. The CDR3 length is 14 residues. V lost 0 bases, J lost 4 bases, and 7 bases lay in between. Here the CDR3 DNA reads TGTGCCAGCAGTTACTCAGGGCTAGGAAACACCATATATTTT. It is translated as CASSYSGLGNTIYF.

In this sample, this clone turned up once. V usage is TRBV11-2 and J usage is TRBJ2-5, with TRBD1 identical over 8 bases. This CDR3 has 14 residues. Germline V gene sequence: CDR1 SGHAT, CDR2 FQNNGV. V lost 3 bases to trimming and J lost 3 bases; unmatched junction nucleotides: 3. CDR3 amino acids: CASSLDRDKETQYF. Written as DNA, the CDR3 is TGTGCCAGCAGCTTGGACAGGGATAAAGAGACCCAGTACTTC. Complete variable domain (other parts from reference TRBV11-2 and TRBJ2-5): EAGVAQSPRYKIIEKRQSVAFWCNPISGHATLYWYQQILGQGPKLLIQFQNNGVVDDSQLPKDRFSAERLKGVDSTLKIQPAKLEDSAVYLCASSLDRDKETQYFGPGTRLLVL.

This clone was counted only a few times. The V gene is TRBV2, the J gene TRBJ2-1; D remains ambiguous. The V and J ends lost 4 bases and 0 bases respectively, with 7 bases between them. The germline CDR1 and CDR2 sequences are SNHLY and FYNNEI. This CDR3 comprises 14 residues. In DNA form, the CDR3 reads TGTGCCAGCAGTGTGGAGAGCTCCTACAATGAGCAGTTCTTC. Residues: CASSVESSYNEQFF.

V gene TRBV30 combines with J gene TRBJ1-3; tentative D call: TRBD1 (5 bases). The germline V and J ends were trimmed by 5 bases and 4 bases, with 21 bases remaining between them. CDR3 size: 16 residues. Germline V lookup: CDR1 GTSNPN, CDR2 SVGIG (reference sequence). The CDR3 loop reads CAWEPGPSTRGNTIYF. Written as DNA, the CDR3 is TGTGCCTGGGAGCCGGGACCCTCGACGAGGGGAAACACCATATATTTT. Using reference TRBV30 and TRBJ1-3 for the parts outside the CDR3, the full variable domain is SQTIHQWPATLVQPVGSPLSLECTVEGTSNPNLYWYRQAAGRGLQLLFYSVGIGQISSEVPQNLSASRPQDRQFILSSKKLLLSDSGFYLCAWEPGPSTRGNTIYFGEGSWLTVV.

This clone was counted a single time. This chain uses TRBV6-1 with TRBJ1-3; D gene uncertain. Germline V gene sequence: CDR1 MNHNS, CDR2 SASEGT. The V and J ends lost 4 bases and 5 bases respectively, with 0 bases between them. The CDR3 sequence is 10 residues long. For the CDR3, the DNA is TGTGCCAGCAGTGGAAACACCATATATTTT. It is translated as CASSGNTIYF.